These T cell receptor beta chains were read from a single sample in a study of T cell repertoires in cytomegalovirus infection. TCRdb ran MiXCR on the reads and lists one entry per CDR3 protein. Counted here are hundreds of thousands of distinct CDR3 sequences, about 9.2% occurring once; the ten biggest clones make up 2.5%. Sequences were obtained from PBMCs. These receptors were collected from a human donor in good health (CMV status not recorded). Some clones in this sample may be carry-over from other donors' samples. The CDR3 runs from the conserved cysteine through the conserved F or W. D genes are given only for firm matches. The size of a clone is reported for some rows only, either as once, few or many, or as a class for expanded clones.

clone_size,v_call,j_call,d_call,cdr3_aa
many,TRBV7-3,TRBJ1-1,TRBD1,CASSKTGGSRTEAFF
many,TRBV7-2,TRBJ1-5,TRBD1,CASSRGQGARPQHF
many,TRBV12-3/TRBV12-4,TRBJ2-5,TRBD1,CASSTRQGQGETQYF
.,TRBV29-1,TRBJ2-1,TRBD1,CSVEDRTGVGNEQFF
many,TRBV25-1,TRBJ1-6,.,CASSETGDSYNSPLHF
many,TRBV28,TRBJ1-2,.,CASSRDLELGYGYTF
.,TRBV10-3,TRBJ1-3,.,CAISEGFSGNTIYF
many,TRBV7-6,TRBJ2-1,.,CASSRAGYLNEQFF
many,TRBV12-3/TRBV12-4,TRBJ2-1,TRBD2,CASSLGGGQNEQFF
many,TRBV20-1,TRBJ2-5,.,CSARDVLQGETQYF
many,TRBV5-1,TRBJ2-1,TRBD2,CASSLRSGGAVNEQFF
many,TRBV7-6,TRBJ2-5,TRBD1,CASSLVPGGQETQYF
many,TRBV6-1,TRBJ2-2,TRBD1,CASRPGQGKSGELFF
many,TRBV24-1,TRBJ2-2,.,CATSDPGRQGIAGELFF
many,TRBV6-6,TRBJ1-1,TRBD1,CASNLRTGILHTEAFF
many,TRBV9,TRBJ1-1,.,CASSVGWENTEAFF
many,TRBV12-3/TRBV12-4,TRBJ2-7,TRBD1,CASSYSGQGIYEQYF
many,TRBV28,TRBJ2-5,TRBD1,CASSIGQGGLETQYF
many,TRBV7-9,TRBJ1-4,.,CASRGAGAGEKLFF
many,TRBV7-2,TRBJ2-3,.,CASSLSPRIRRTVSTQYF
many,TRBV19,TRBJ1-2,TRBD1,CASSPGQTNYGYTF
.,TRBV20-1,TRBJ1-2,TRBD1,CSARGTANYGYTF
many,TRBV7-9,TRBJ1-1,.,CASTPGNTEAFF
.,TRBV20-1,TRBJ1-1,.,CSATRGTQNTEAFF
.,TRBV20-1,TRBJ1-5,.,CSARDSGGRKPQHF
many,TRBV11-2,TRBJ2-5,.,CASTIDRGKETQYF
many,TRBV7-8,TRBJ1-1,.,CASSLGLRNTEAFF
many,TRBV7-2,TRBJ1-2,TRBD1,CASSLPGQATGGYGYTF
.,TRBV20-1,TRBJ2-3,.,CSARARVGGPTTSTDTQYF
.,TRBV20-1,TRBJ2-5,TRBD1,CSAAPTGRETQYF
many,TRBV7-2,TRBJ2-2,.,CASSPGPWSTGELFF
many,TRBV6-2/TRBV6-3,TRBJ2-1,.,CASTLLGPQFF
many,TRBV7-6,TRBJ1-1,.,CASSLEFMNTEAFF
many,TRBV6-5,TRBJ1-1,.,CASSSSMNTEAFF
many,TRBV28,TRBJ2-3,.,CASTPSVRGDTQYF
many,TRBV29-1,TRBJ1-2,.,CSALGRLLGYTF
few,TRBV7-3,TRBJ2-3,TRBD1,CASSPTGVRDTQYF
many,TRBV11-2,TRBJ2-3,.,CASSLGYSSTDTQYF
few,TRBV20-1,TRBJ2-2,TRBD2,CSAQKALADTGELFF
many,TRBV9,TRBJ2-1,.,CASSVAGSVYNEQFF
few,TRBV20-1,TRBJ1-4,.,CSARDLQGGNEKLFF
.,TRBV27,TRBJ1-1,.,CASSLSGVSGITEAFF
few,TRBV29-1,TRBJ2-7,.,CSAVGGTNYEQYF
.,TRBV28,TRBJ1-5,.,CASSPDRRYQPQHF
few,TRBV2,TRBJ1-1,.,CAILGGLAEAFF
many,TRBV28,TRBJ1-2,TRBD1,CASSSQGARSGYTF
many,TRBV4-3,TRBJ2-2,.,CASSQDEGTGELFF
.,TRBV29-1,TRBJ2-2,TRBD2,CSVLSGGANTGELFF
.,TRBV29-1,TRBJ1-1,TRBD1,CSVPGTGHTEAFF
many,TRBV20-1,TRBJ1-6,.,CSARKDRYSPLHF